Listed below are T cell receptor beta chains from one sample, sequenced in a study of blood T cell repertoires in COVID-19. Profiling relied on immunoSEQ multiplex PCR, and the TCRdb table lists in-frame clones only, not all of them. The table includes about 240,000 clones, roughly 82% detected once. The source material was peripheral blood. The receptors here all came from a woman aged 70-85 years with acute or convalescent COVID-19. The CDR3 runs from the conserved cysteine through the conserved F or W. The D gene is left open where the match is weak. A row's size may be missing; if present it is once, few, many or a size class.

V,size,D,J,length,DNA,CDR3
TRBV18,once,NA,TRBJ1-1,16,TGTGCCAGCACGAACATGCCCGGGACTCTTTACACTGAAGCTTTCTTT,CASTNMPGTLYTEAFF
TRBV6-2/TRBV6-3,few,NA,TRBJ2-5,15,TGTGCCAGCAGTTCCCTTCGAGATAGCAAAGAGACCCAGTACTTC,CASSSLRDSKETQYF
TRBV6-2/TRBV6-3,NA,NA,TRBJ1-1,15,TGTGCCAGCAGTCACCGGGACAATATGAACACTGAAGCTTTCTTT,CASSHRDNMNTEAFF
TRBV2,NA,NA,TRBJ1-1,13,TGTGCCAGCAGGGGACTGACGAACACTGAAGCTTTCTTT,CASRGLTNTEAFF
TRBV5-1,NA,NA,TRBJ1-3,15,TGCGCCAGCAGCCAATCCGACCCGGGTGTTTACACCATATATTTT,CASSQSDPGVYTIYF
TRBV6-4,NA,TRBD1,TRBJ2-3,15,TGTGCCAGCAGTGCCGGGACAGGGAGGACAGATACGCAGTATTTT,CASSAGTGRTDTQYF
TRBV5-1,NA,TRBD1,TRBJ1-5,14,TGCGCCAGCAGCCCGTCAGGGACAGATCAGCCCCAGCATTTT,CASSPSGTDQPQHF
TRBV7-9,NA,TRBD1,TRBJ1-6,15,TGTGCCAGCAGCTCCACGACAGGGCGCTTGGAAACCCTCCACTTT,CASSSTTGRLETLHF
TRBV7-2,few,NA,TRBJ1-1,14,TGTGCCAGCACCGCCGGGACAAGGAACACTGAAGCTTTCTTT,CASTAGTRNTEAFF
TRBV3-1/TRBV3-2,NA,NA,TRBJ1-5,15,TGTGCCAGCAGCCCATCGGACAGATACAATCAGCCCCAGCATTTT,CASSPSDRYNQPQHF
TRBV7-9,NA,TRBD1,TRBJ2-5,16,TGTGCCAGCAGCGTAGGGACAGGGTCTTCCCAAGAGACCCAGTACTTC,CASSVGTGSSQETQYF
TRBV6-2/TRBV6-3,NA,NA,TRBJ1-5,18,TGTGCCAGCAGTCAACCCAGGGTACAGGGACCTAGCAATCAGCCCCAGCATTTT,CASSQPRVQGPSNQPQHF
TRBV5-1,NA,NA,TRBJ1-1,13,TGCGCCAGCAGCACATCCATGAACACTGAAGCTTTCTTT,CASSTSMNTEAFF
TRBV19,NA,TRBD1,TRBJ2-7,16,TGTGCCAGTAGTATAGCCCCCGGGACAGGTTCCTACGAGCAGTACTTC,CASSIAPGTGSYEQYF
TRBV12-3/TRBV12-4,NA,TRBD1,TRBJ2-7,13,TGTGCCAGCACCAGGGGGACCCCCTACGAGCAGTACTTC,CASTRGTPYEQYF
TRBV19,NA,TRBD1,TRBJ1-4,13,TGTGCCAGCGTACAGGGGGCGAAGGGAAAACTGTTTTTT,CASVQGAKGKLFF